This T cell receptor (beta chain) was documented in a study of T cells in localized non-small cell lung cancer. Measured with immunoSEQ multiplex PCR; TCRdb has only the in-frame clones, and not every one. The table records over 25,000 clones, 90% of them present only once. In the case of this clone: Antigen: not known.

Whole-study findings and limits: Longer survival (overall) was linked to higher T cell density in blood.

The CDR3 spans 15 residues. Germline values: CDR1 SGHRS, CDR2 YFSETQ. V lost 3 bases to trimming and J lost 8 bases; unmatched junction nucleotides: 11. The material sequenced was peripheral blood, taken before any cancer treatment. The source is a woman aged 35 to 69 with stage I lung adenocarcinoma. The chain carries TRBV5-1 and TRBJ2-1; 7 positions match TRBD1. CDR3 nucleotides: TGCGCCAGCAGCTCGACAGGGTACGCCGGCGATGAGCAGTTCTTC. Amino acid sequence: CASSSTGYAGDEQFF.